The following is a TCR beta chain sequence with its context. Its antigen is currently unknown. Enrollment shut out patients with autoimmune disease history or systemic immunosuppression. This sample was included in a study of OX40 agonist ivuxolimab in advanced cancers. The wider study: Patients were treated with ivuxolimab, an agonistic anti-OX40 (CD134) antibody.

The study, taken as a whole, reports: The authors also found low normalized T-cell clonal expansion in some nonresponders.

TCRdb keeps only in-frame clones here, not all; method: immunoSEQ multiplex PCR. The sample records 35,000 to 45,000 clones, roughly 90% being singletons. The sample in question was CD4+ or CD8+ T cells sorted from blood, obtained in a trial of the OX40 agonist ivuxolimab. The TCR sequence derives from an adult with an advanced solid tumor such as melanoma, head and neck, liver or kidney cancer.

DNA of the CDR3: TGTGCCAGCAGCTTAGCCTCGGGGGACTATGGCTACACCTTC. As protein: CASSLASGDYGYTF. This chain joins TRBV7-6 and TRBJ1-2, with D maybe TRBD1 (5 bases). Germline V lookup: CDR1 SGHVS, CDR2 FNYEAQ. CDR3 length equals 14 residues. V dropped 0 bases and J dropped 3 bases, with 8 bases sitting between them.